This TCR beta chain was documented in a study of blood T cell repertoires in COVID-19. Study summary: PBMCs, B-cell-depleted T cells, or T cells provided the cDNA or gDNA that made up the material.

TCRdb keeps only in-frame clones here, not all; method: immunoSEQ multiplex PCR. The sample lists 90,000 to 130,000 clones; 76% were seen once. This CDR3 comprises 12 residues. The trim removed 5 bases at V and 11 bases at J, leaving 8 bases unmatched. The source of this sequence is a woman of 80 years or more with acute or convalescent COVID-19. The sequenced sample was peripheral blood. The rearrangement joins TRBV12-3 or TRBV12-4 to TRBJ1-1, with 7 bases fitting TRBD1. The CDR3 DNA reads TGTGCCAGCAGTCGAGAAACAGGGGTGGCTTTCTTT. Its protein product is CASSRETGVAFF.